A single T cell receptor (beta chain) is shown here with its context. Its cognate antigen is unknown. Per germline, CDR1 SGHTA and CDR2 FQGNSA. This CDR3 is 16 amino acids long. V was shortened by 1 base and J by 0 bases, with 12 bases between the two germline ends. Presence of unique molecular identifiers characterized the TCR beta cDNA libraries. TCRdb independently ran MiXCR on the PCR reads; one entry per CDR3 protein. Among roughly 540,000 distinct CDR3 sequences, approximately 31% were seen once, and the ten largest hold 6%. The data were obtained in a study of post-analysis software for immune sequencing data. Across the whole study: In terms of disease course, relapsing-remitting, secondary progressive and progressive-relapsing multiple sclerosis were included. Study results and caveats: Patients carried four or five TRBV segments more frequently than controls did, and TRBV5-6, TRBV5-1 and TRBV20-1 were among them.

Sequencing used blood. The chain recombines TRBV7-2 with TRBJ1-1; D not certain. This clonotype was obtained from a girl aged 2-17 years with multiple sclerosis. The CDR3 is CASSLDLGTVNTEAFF. The DNA of the CDR3 is TGTGCCAGCAGCTTAGACTTAGGCACGGTGAACACTGAAGCTTTCTTT.